The source of this TCR beta chain is a study of tumor and adjacent non-tumor tissue in lung cancer. Across the whole study: There were around eleven adenocarcinoma, 2 squamous cell carcinoma and 1 small cell lung cancer cases. Samples averaged roughly 4 million productive TCRbeta reads each. Whole-study findings and limits: Tumor TCR diversity, when higher, was linked to shorter survival. Compared with tumor, normal lung showed significantly lower TCR diversity.

In the case of this clonotype: Its antigen is unknown. The junction departs from germline at one end; a sequencing error may be responsible.

RNA was extracted from bulk tissue without any cell sorting. Germline assignment: CDR1 SGHAT and CDR2 FQDESV (reference sequence). The CDR3 length is 16 residues. The library came from three nested PCR rounds adapted from ARM-PCR protocols. One entry per CDR3 protein results from TCRdb running MiXCR on the multiplex PCR reads. Altogether roughly 120,000 distinct CDR3 sequences are present, over 75% being singletons, with the ten largest covering about 22%. This receptor was identified in a man between 65 and 85 years old with non-small cell lung cancer. The chain carries TRBV11-1 and TRBJ2-1, with a weak D call TRBD2 (7 bases). Material for sequencing was lung tumor tissue. The CDR3 is CASSLDPTGGKGEQLF. The CDR3 DNA reads TGTGCCAGCAGCTTGGATCCCACGGGGGGCAAGGGTGAGCAGTTATTC.